This TCR beta chain was captured by sequencing in a study of long-term antiretroviral therapy in people with HIV. immunoSEQ v3.0 was run at survey level. Sequencing aimed at roughly 40,000-55,000 T-cell genomes per sample. TCRdb's copy holds only in-frame clones and misses some; the assay was immunoSEQ multiplex PCR. The sample lists approximately 24,000 clones; 90% to 95% were seen once. The CDR3 runs 15 residues. Germline loops: CDR1 MGHDK, CDR2 SYGVNS. V lost 4 bases, J lost 2 bases, and 4 bases stayed unmatched. V and J are TRBV25-1 and TRBJ2-2; 7 bases are shared with TRBD2. The sequencing here drew on unsorted PBMCs, taken more than 4.7 years after starting antiretroviral therapy. This receptor was obtained from a woman aged 45-65 years with HIV. CDR3 region: CASSVAGVNTGELFF. The CDR3 DNA is TGTGCCAGCAGTGTCGCGGGGGTAAACACCGGGGAGCTGTTTTTT. The full variable domain, its missing parts supplied by reference TRBV25-1 and TRBJ2-2, is EADIYQTPRYLVIGTGKKITLECSQTMGHDKMYWYQQDPGMELHLIHYSYGVNSTEKGDLSSESTVSRIRTEHFPLTLESARPSHTSQYLCASSVAGVNTGELFFGEGSRLTVL.